The T cell receptor (beta chain) under discussion was sequenced for a study of blood T cell repertoires in COVID-19. Study overall: The samples span acute and convalescent COVID-19 from the United States, Italy and Spain. T cells, B-cell-depleted T cells, or PBMCs supplied cDNA or gDNA.

Germline CDR1 is KGHSH and CDR2 is LQKENI. V lost 6 bases and J lost 7, with 12 bases in between. The CDR3 runs 13 residues. Authors' data handling: Estimates of nucleated cell counts were drawn from the amplification of reference gene primers. Sequencing used immunoSEQ multiplex PCR; TCRdb keeps in-frame clones, though not all of them. The V and J calls and clone size come from that table; D and trimming were worked out from the DNA. The sample shows more than 120,000 clones, around 83% of them seen only once. Source material: peripheral blood. This chain joins TRBV18 and TRBJ1-4; D ambiguous. This sequence originates from a human donor with acute or convalescent COVID-19. The donor label of this sample is uncertain. DNA for the CDR3: TGTGCCAGCTCCGTTGCAGGAGGTGAAAAACTGTTTTTT. It codes for CASSVAGGEKLFF.